A selection of T cell receptor beta chains follows, all from one sample in a study of T-cell memory formation after mild COVID-19. TCRdb redid the calling of the 5' RACE reads with MiXCR, one entry per CDR3 protein. The table lists 300,000 to 400,000 distinct CDR3 sequences, roughly 15% of them singletons, with approximately 22% in the top ten. The sample consisted of PBMCs or a T cell subset sorted from them (not recorded which). These receptors originate from a man between 18 and 29 years old who had mild COVID-19 (a few samples of this study predate the infection). Cell type and time point are not known. Each CDR3 is given with its conserved first and last residue. The D gene is left open where the match is weak. Some rows have no size entry. The others give once, few or many, or a class for an expanded clone.

clone size: -; V gene: TRBV24-1; CDR3 length: 13; D gene: TRBD2; J gene: TRBJ2-1; CDR3 DNA: TGTGCCACCGGGCGAGCGGGGGGGCTCGAGCAGTTCTTC; CDR3 protein: CATGRAGGLEQFF
clone size: few; V gene: TRBV12-3/TRBV12-4; CDR3 length: 13; D gene: -; J gene: TRBJ1-2; CDR3 DNA: TGTGCCAGCAGTCCGGACGGGTCCTATGGCTACACCTTC; CDR3 protein: CASSPDGSYGYTF
clone size: many; V gene: TRBV20-1; CDR3 length: 11; D gene: -; J gene: TRBJ2-1; CDR3 DNA: TGCAGTGCCGAACCTGTGAATGAGCAGTTCTTC; CDR3 protein: CSAEPVNEQFF
clone size: -; V gene: TRBV6-2/TRBV6-3; CDR3 length: 15; D gene: TRBD1; J gene: TRBJ2-1; CDR3 DNA: TGTGCCAGCAGTAACACAGGGGGCCCCTACAATGAGCAGTTCTTC; CDR3 protein: CASSNTGGPYNEQFF
clone size: few; V gene: TRBV4-1; CDR3 length: 17; D gene: -; J gene: TRBJ2-2; CDR3 DNA: TGCGCCAGCAGCCAAGATCCCTGGGGGGCCAGGTCCGGGGAGCTGTTTTTT; CDR3 protein: CASSQDPWGARSGELFF
clone size: many; V gene: TRBV20-1; CDR3 length: 12; D gene: -; J gene: TRBJ1-1; CDR3 DNA: TGCAGTGCTTACGACAGGCACACTGAAGCTTTCTTT; CDR3 protein: CSAYDRHTEAFF
clone size: -; V gene: TRBV7-6; CDR3 length: 18; D gene: -; J gene: TRBJ2-2; CDR3 DNA: TGTGCCAGCAGCCCGAAAGCGGCACTGGGGGCGATCACCGGGGAGCTGTTTTTT; CDR3 protein: CASSPKAALGAITGELFF
clone size: many; V gene: TRBV28; CDR3 length: 13; D gene: -; J gene: TRBJ2-3; CDR3 DNA: TGTGCCAGCAGTTTAAGGCCCACAGATACGCAGTATTTT; CDR3 protein: CASSLRPTDTQYF
clone size: -; V gene: TRBV5-6; CDR3 length: 15; D gene: TRBD1; J gene: TRBJ2-5; CDR3 DNA: TGTGCCAGCAGCTTGGCTGGACAGGCCGGAAGGACCCAGTACTTC; CDR3 protein: CASSLAGQAGRTQYF
clone size: -; V gene: TRBV2; CDR3 length: 12; D gene: -; J gene: TRBJ1-2; CDR3 DNA: TGTGCCAGCAGTGACAGGGGAGTTGGCTACACCTTC; CDR3 protein: CASSDRGVGYTF
clone size: -; V gene: TRBV11-3; CDR3 length: 15; D gene: TRBD1; J gene: TRBJ2-2; CDR3 DNA: TGTGCCAGCAGCGTGGGACAGGGGGCAACCGGGGAGCTGTTTTTT; CDR3 protein: CASSVGQGATGELFF
clone size: -; V gene: TRBV7-7; CDR3 length: 15; D gene: TRBD2; J gene: TRBJ2-7; CDR3 DNA: TGTGCCAGCAGCGCAGGACTAGCGGGCACCTACGAGCAGTACTTC; CDR3 protein: CASSAGLAGTYEQYF
clone size: -; V gene: TRBV7-2; CDR3 length: 17; D gene: -; J gene: TRBJ2-6; CDR3 DNA: TGTGCCAGCAGCTTAGGCCCGGGAGTCTCTGGGGCCAACGTCCTGACTTTC; CDR3 protein: CASSLGPGVSGANVLTF
clone size: -; V gene: TRBV25-1; CDR3 length: 14; D gene: -; J gene: TRBJ2-5; CDR3 DNA: TGTGCCAGCAGTGAAGTGGCAGATGGAGAGACCCAGTACTTC; CDR3 protein: CASSEVADGETQYF
clone size: -; V gene: TRBV5-1; CDR3 length: 13; D gene: TRBD1; J gene: TRBJ2-7; CDR3 DNA: TGCGCCAGCAGCTCGGGACAGGGGCGTGAGCAGTACTTC; CDR3 protein: CASSSGQGREQYF
clone size: -; V gene: TRBV7-2; CDR3 length: 15; D gene: TRBD1; J gene: TRBJ2-1; CDR3 DNA: TGTGCCAGCAGCTTATCCAGGGGGCCCTACAATGAGCAGTTCTTC; CDR3 protein: CASSLSRGPYNEQFF
clone size: -; V gene: TRBV12-3/TRBV12-4; CDR3 length: 14; D gene: TRBD1; J gene: TRBJ1-1; CDR3 DNA: TGTGCCAGCAGTTTACAGGGGGCGGTCACTGAAGCTTTCTTT; CDR3 protein: CASSLQGAVTEAFF
clone size: -; V gene: TRBV5-1; CDR3 length: 14; D gene: -; J gene: TRBJ1-2; CDR3 DNA: TGCGCCAGCAGCTTGGTTATAGGGGACTATGGCTACACCTTC; CDR3 protein: CASSLVIGDYGYTF
clone size: few; V gene: TRBV6-1; CDR3 length: 13; D gene: TRBD2; J gene: TRBJ2-1; CDR3 DNA: TGTGCCAGCATGGCTAGCGGGGGACATGAGCAGTTCTTC; CDR3 protein: CASMASGGHEQFF
clone size: -; V gene: TRBV7-8; CDR3 length: 14; D gene: -; J gene: TRBJ2-7; CDR3 DNA: TGTGCCAGCAGCTTAGTCCGTAGCTCCTACGAGAAGTACTTC; CDR3 protein: CASSLVRSSYEKYF
clone size: -; V gene: TRBV6-6; CDR3 length: 13; D gene: TRBD2; J gene: TRBJ2-5; CDR3 DNA: TGTGCCAGCACCCAAGCGGGGGAAGAGACCCAGTACTTC; CDR3 protein: CASTQAGEETQYF
clone size: few; V gene: TRBV7-2; CDR3 length: 14; D gene: -; J gene: TRBJ1-2; CDR3 DNA: TGTGCCAGCAGCCCAATGGGGTCGACCTATGGCTACACCTTC; CDR3 protein: CASSPMGSTYGYTF